The clone carrying this TCR beta chain was detected once. Its antigen is still unknown. This entry comes from a study of human thymus T cells. The V gene's germline CDR1 is MNHEY and CDR2 SMNVEV (reference sequence). The junction had 10 bases not matched to a gene; V was cut back by 5 bases and J by 4 bases. CDR3 length: 16 residues. Corrective heart surgery yielded the resections from which the thymus tissue came. Findings and caveats of the study: V and J genes seemed to be used with bias in thymic and blood repertoires.

Profiled with immunoSEQ multiplex PCR; TCRdb holds only in-frame clones, not every one. The data hold roughly 120,000 clones, with around 94% observed a single time. Sequenced input: thymus tissue. The sequence was collected from a boy younger than two with a congenital heart defect but otherwise immunologically healthy. The V gene is TRBV27, the J gene TRBJ1-1, with 10 nucleotides matching TRBD1. The CDR3, as DNA: TGTGCCAGCAGTCTCATTGGACAGGGGGGTCTCACTGAAGCTTTCTTT. Translating it yields CASSLIGQGGLTEAFF.